The 19 T cell receptor beta chains below all came from one sample that was sequenced in a study of OX40 agonist ivuxolimab in advanced cancers. The repertoire was sequenced with immunoSEQ multiplex PCR; TCRdb's copy has only in-frame clones and lacks some. The sample records about 60,000 clones, 80% to 90% being singletons. Sample: CD4+ or CD8+ T cells sorted from blood, taken in a trial of the OX40 agonist ivuxolimab. The receptors stem from an adult with an advanced solid tumor such as melanoma, head and neck, liver or kidney cancer.

This chain connects TRBV19 to TRBJ1-2; weak D call: TRBD1 (5 bases). The CDR3 consists of 14 residues. Germline V gene data show CDR1 as LNHDA and CDR2 as SQIVND (reference sequence). The V end lost 7 bases, the J end lost 3 bases, and 15 bases lay between the germline ends. This CDR3 reads CASTPGGEHYGYTF. The CDR3 nucleotides read TGTGCCAGTACCCCCGGAGGGGAGCACTATGGCTACACCTTC.

The chain joins TRBV6-1 to TRBJ2-7, with D possibly being TRBD2 (6 bases). The CDR3 sequence is 12 residues long. The V end was cut by 6 bases, the J end by 1 base, with 7 bases between. Per germline, CDR1 MNHNS and CDR2 SASEGT. CDR3: CASSGLSYEQYF. CDR3 nucleotide sequence: TGTGCCAGCAGCGGACTATCCTACGAGCAGTACTTC.

The chain has TRBV19 and TRBJ2-5, with unresolved D. Germline values: CDR1 LNHDA, CDR2 SQIVND (reference sequence). The CDR3 has 13 amino acids. V shed 5 bases and J shed 0 bases, with 7 bases lying between them. The CDR3 DNA sequence: TGTGCCAGTAGTGGATCAGACCAAGAGACCCAGTACTTC. This codes for CASSGSDQETQYF.

The CDR3 DNA is TGTGCCAGCAGCCCCCCGACAGGGACGAAGGACACAGATACGCAGTATTTT. Its translation is CASSPPTGTKDTDTQYF. This chain links TRBV11-1 with TRBJ2-3; TRBD1 matches at 7 bases. Germline trimming cut 5 bases from V and 2 bases from J; bases unmatched to any gene: 13. The germline V gene has CDR1 SGHAT and CDR2 FQDESV (reference sequence). The CDR3 runs 17 residues.

The chain joins TRBV7-2 to TRBJ1-2, with D possibly TRBD1 on 6 matching bases. The CDR3 consists of 14 residues. Germline V gene sequence: CDR1 SGHTA, CDR2 FQGNSA. Between the trimmed V and J ends, which lost 4 bases and 5 bases, there was a span of 14 bases. The CDR3 region has the DNA TGTGCCAGCAGCTCGTCAACAGGGTATTATGGCTACACCTTC. Its translation is CASSSSTGYYGYTF. Drawing the rest from reference TRBV7-2 and TRBJ1-2, the complete variable domain is GAGVSQSPSNKVTEKGKDVELRCDPISGHTALYWYRQSLGQGLEFLIYFQGNSAPDKSGLPSDRFSAERTGGSVSTLTIQRTQQEDSAVYLCASSSSTGYYGYTFGSGTRLTVV.

The chain is built from TRBV5-1 and TRBJ2-3; 11 nucleotides line up with TRBD2. The CDR3 has 17 residues. The junction had 4 bases not matched to a gene; V was cut back by 1 base and J by 0 bases. From germline, CDR1 is SGHRS and CDR2 YFSETQ. The CDR3 nucleotides read TGCGCCAGCAGCTTGTCCGGGACTAGCGGAAGCACAGATACGCAGTATTTT. Translation gives CASSLSGTSGSTDTQYF.

The rearrangement links TRBV6-5 to TRBJ1-3, with a weak D call TRBD1 (5 bases). Trimming took off 0 bases at V and 4 bases at J, with 7 bases between the two ends. The CDR3 runs to 14 residues. CDR1 and CDR2 from the germline V gene are MNHEY and SVGAGI. In nucleotides, the CDR3 is TGTGCCAGCAGTTACTCGAAGGGGGGAAACACCATATATTTT. This gives the protein CASSYSKGGNTIYF.

The chain combines TRBV6-5 with TRBJ1-1, with D uncertain. This CDR3 is built from 14 residues. Germline-derived CDR1 and CDR2 are MNHEY and SVGAGI. The V end lost 5 bases, the J end lost 3 bases, and 13 bases lay between the germline ends. As DNA, the CDR3 is TGTGCCAGCAGTGGCACTGGGGTGTACACTGAAGCTTTCTTT. This gives the protein CASSGTGVYTEAFF.

The CDR3 sequence is CASSSRDYTDTQYF. The DNA for the CDR3 is TGTGCCAGCAGCTCGCGGGACTACACAGATACGCAGTATTTT. The chain has TRBV13 and TRBJ2-3, with 7 bases that match TRBD2. V lost 4 bases and J lost 2; bases outside the gene matches: 3. The V gene's germline CDR1 is PRHDT and CDR2 FYEKMQ (reference sequence). The CDR3 covers 14 residues. Complete variable domain (other parts from reference TRBV13 and TRBJ2-3): AAGVIQSPRHLIKEKRETATLKCYPIPRHDTVYWYQQGPGQDPQFLISFYEKMQSDKGSIPDRFSAQQFSDYHSELNMSSLELGDSALYFCASSSRDYTDTQYFGPGTRLTVL.

J is TRBJ1-5 and V is TRBV7-9; D may be TRBD1 (5 bases). The germline V and J ends were trimmed by 1 base and 1 base, with 8 bases remaining between them. The germline gives CDR1 SEHNR, CDR2 FQNEAQ (reference sequence). This CDR3 has 15 amino acids. The CDR3 coding sequence is TGTGCCAGCAGCTTAGACCGGGGGAGCAATCAGCCCCAGCATTTT. Protein: CASSLDRGSNQPQHF.

This chain connects TRBV11-3 to TRBJ2-1; D remains unclear. This CDR3 spans 12 amino acids. Trimming left V 5 bases short and J 6 bases short, with 8 bases between. Germline V gene lookup returns CDR1 SGHNT and CDR2 YENEEA. The CDR3, as DNA: TGTGCCAGCAGCATCTCCGCCAATGAGCAGTTCTTC. It specifies CASSISANEQFF.

The gene calls are TRBV5-6 and TRBJ1-1; the D is unclear. CDR3 length: 12 residues. CDR1 and CDR2 (germline): SGHDT, YYEEEE. With 1 base removed from V and 5 bases from J, the gap between germline ends came to 6 bases. For the CDR3, the DNA is TGTGCCAGCAGCTTGTTGGGGACTGAAGCTTTCTTT. It is translated as CASSLLGTEAFF.

The chain is built from TRBV11-3 and TRBJ2-7, with D maybe TRBD2 (7 bases). The germline CDR1 and CDR2 sequences are SGHNT and YENEEA. V was clipped by 3 bases and J by 2 bases, with 11 bases between them. The CDR3 totals 14 residues. CDR3 protein: CASSFGEGAYEQYF. CDR3 DNA sequence: TGTGCCAGCAGCTTTGGGGAGGGGGCCTACGAGCAGTACTTC.

The chain is built from TRBV6-1 and TRBJ1-1, with TRBD1 matching over 9 bases. Germline V gene data show CDR1 as MNHNS and CDR2 as SASEGT. V was pared by 0 bases and J by 5 bases, with 4 bases of the junction left unmatched. The CDR3 is made up of 15 amino acids. For the CDR3, the DNA is TGTGCCAGCAGTGAAGCAGGACAGGGGTGGACTGAAGCTTTCTTT. Protein: CASSEAGQGWTEAFF.

The V and J genes are TRBV28 and TRBJ2-7; 9 bases are shared with TRBD1. V gave up 3 bases and J gave up 3 bases; unmatched junction bases: 3. CDR1 and CDR2 (germline): MDHEN, SYDVKM. The CDR3 sequence is 14 residues long. The CDR3 is CASSFSTGGYEQYF. DNA of the CDR3: TGTGCCAGCAGTTTCTCGACAGGGGGCTACGAGCAGTACTTC.

The J gene is TRBJ1-3, the V gene TRBV21-1. TRBV21-1 is a recognized pseudogene. The CDR3 sequence is 16 residues long. The CDR3 DNA reads TGTGCCAGCAGCACCAAACCGGAGAGCTCTGGAAACACCATATATTTT. This codes for CASSTKPESSGNTIYF.

Concerning this clone: One junction end does not reproduce the germline sequence, and a read error may be involved. The chain links TRBV5-1 to TRBJ1-5; D not certain. The CDR3 spans 14 residues. CDR1 and CDR2 from the germline V gene are SGHRS and YFSETQ. The CDR3 spells CASSFSGSNQPQHF. The CDR3 coding sequence is TGTGCCAGCAGCTTTTCTGGGAGCAATCAGCCCCAGCATTTT. The whole variable domain, remainder taken from reference TRBV5-1 and TRBJ1-5, is KAGVTQTPRYLIKTRGQQVTLSCSPISGHRSVSWYQQTPGQGLQFLFEYFSETQRNKGNFPGRFSGRQFSNSRSEMNVSTLELGDSALYLCASSFSGSNQPQHFGDGTRLSIL.

CDR3 loop: CASSYQGYGNEQFF. For the CDR3, the DNA is TGTGCCAGCAGTTACCAGGGCTACGGCAATGAGCAGTTCTTC. This chain links TRBV6-6 with TRBJ2-1; possibly TRBD1 for D (5 bases). V gave up 2 bases and J gave up 6 bases, with 11 bases separating them. Germline CDR1 reads MNHNY; CDR2 reads SVGAGI (reference sequence). The CDR3 runs 14 residues.

This sequence joins TRBV6-5 and TRBJ2-1, with D perhaps TRBD2 (6 bases). The CDR3 contains 13 residues. Germline V lookup: CDR1 MNHEY, CDR2 SVGAGI. Trimming shortened V by 7 bases and J by 8 bases, and 15 bases separated the two germline ends. The CDR3 coding sequence is TGTGCCAGCACCCTATCTGGGACTCATGAGCAGTTCTTC. Its translation is CASTLSGTHEQFF.